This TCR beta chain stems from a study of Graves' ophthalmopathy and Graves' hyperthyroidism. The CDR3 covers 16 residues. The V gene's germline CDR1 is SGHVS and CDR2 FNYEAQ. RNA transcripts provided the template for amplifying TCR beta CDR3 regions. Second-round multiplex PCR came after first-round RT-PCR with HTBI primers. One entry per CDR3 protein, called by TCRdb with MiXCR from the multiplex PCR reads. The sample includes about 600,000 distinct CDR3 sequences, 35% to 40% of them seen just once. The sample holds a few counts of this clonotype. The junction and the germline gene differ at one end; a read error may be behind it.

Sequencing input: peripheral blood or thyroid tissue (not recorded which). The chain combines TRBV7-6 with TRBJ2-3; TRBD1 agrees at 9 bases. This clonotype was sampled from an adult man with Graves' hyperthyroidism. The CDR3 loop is CASSPPGQGSTDTQYF. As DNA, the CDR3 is TGTGCTAGCAGCCCACCGGGACAGGGAAGCACAGATACGCAGTATTTT.